This T cell receptor (beta chain) was sequenced for a study of T cell changes during pregnancy in multiple sclerosis. The protocol was immunoSEQ multiplex PCR, while the TCRdb copy is restricted to in-frame clones and leaves out a portion. Of about 57,000 clones listed, approximately 92% are singletons. This CDR3 is built from 15 residues. Germline CDR1 and CDR2: SGHTA and FQGNSA. V was shortened by 2 bases and J by 1 base, with 8 bases between the two germline ends. The chain employs TRBV7-2 and TRBJ2-2; the D is unclear. The starting material was CD4+ T cells from peripheral blood mononuclear cells, obtained in the third trimester of pregnancy. This clonotype was obtained from a female donor with multiple sclerosis, enrolled in a pregnancy study. CDR3 in amino acids: CASSLQPGNTGELFF. As DNA, the CDR3 is TGTGCCAGCAGCTTACAACCAGGGAACACCGGGGAGCTGTTTTTT.